The T cell receptor beta chain under discussion was sequenced for a study of T cell responses to AZD1222 COVID-19 vaccine. The assay was immunoSEQ multiplex PCR, and TCRdb's table has in-frame clones only and misses some. The data show approximately 100,000 clones, 85% to 90% seen once. The V gene's germline CDR1 is LGHNA and CDR2 YSLEER. The CDR3 has 15 residues. V was trimmed by 1 base and J by 3 bases, leaving 9 bases between them. Details on this clone: The antigen remains undetermined.

Whole-study findings and limits: White British donors predominated, females outnumbered males, and clonal diversity was possibly underestimated.

The source of this sequence is an adult in good health. The chain is built from TRBV4-3 and TRBJ2-2; maybe TRBD2 (6 bases). Material: peripheral blood, obtained on day 0 of AZD1222 vaccination. CDR3 sequence (DNA): TGCGCCAGCAGCCAAGTCGGCGGGGACACCGGGGAGCTGTTTTTT. Its protein product is CASSQVGGDTGELFF.